This T cell receptor (beta chain) was obtained from a study of T cell responses to AZD1222 COVID-19 vaccine. This clone was picked up one time. Repertoires were generated with immunoSEQ multiplex PCR, while TCRdb's copy carries only in-frame clones and drops some. The sample holds over 70,000 clones, roughly 80% seen once. The sample here was peripheral blood, taken 28 days after the second dose of the MenACWY control vaccine. The TCR originated in an adult who received the MenACWY meningococcal vaccine as a control.

The CDR3 DNA is TGTGCCAGCAGCCAAGACAGGGAATACGAGCAGTACTTC. Protein: CASSQDREYEQYF. V gene TRBV3-1 (or the pseudogene TRBV3-2) combines with J gene TRBJ2-7, with D possibly being TRBD1 (5 bases). CDR1 and CDR2 (germline): LGHDT, YNNKEL (reference sequence). This CDR3 is built from 13 residues. V lost 0 bases and J lost 4, with 7 bases in between.